This T cell receptor beta chain appears in the sequencing data of a study of T cell responses to AZD1222 COVID-19 vaccine. General observations from the study: Close to half of all spike-specific TCRs reportedly target regions of the variants that are unmutated.

On this clone: The antigen is not known.

From germline, CDR1 is LNHDA and CDR2 SQIVND (reference sequence). The length of the CDR3 is 13 residues. V gave up 5 bases and J gave up 6 bases; unmatched junction bases: 5. Clones were sequenced by immunoSEQ multiplex PCR, and TCRdb holds only the in-frame ones, with some missing. The sample consists of 120,000 to 150,000 clones, around 89% of them appearing once. The genes are TRBV19 and TRBJ2-7; 9 positions match TRBD1. The source material was peripheral blood, sampled 28 days after the second AZD1222 dose. This sequence originates from an adult who received the AZD1222 COVID-19 vaccine. CDR3 sequence: CASSGTGISEQYF. As DNA, the CDR3 is TGTGCCAGTAGTGGGACAGGGATCAGCGAGCAGTACTTC.